These 21 T cell receptor beta chains came from one sample sequenced in a study of blood T cell repertoires in COVID-19. TCRdb's copy holds only in-frame clones and misses some; the assay was immunoSEQ multiplex PCR. The sample contains around 160,000 clones, about four fifths of which appear only once. The sample was peripheral blood. The receptors here all came from a human donor with acute or convalescent COVID-19. The donor label of this sample is uncertain.

V and J are TRBV30 and TRBJ2-1; possibly TRBD2 for D (5 bases). There are 11 residues in the CDR3. Per germline, CDR1 GTSNPN and CDR2 SVGIG (reference sequence). The V gene lost 0 bases and the J gene lost 10 bases, with 7 bases spanning the gap. In DNA, the CDR3 is TGTGCCTGGAGTGTTAGCGTCGAGCAGTTCTTC. It specifies CAWSVSVEQFF. Based on the CDR3 plus reference TRBV30 and TRBJ2-1, the full variable domain is SQTIHQWPATLVQPVGSPLSLECTVEGTSNPNLYWYRQAAGRGLQLLFYSVGIGQISSEVPQNLSASRPQDRQFILSSKKLLLSDSGFYLCAWSVSVEQFFGPGTRLTVL.

V is TRBV19 and J is TRBJ1-1, with 10 bases identical to TRBD1. The CDR3 is made up of 15 amino acids. CDR1 and CDR2 (germline): LNHDA, SQIVND (reference sequence). Germline trimming cut 6 bases from V and 5 bases from J; bases unmatched to any gene: 9. CDR3 nucleotide sequence: TGTGCCAGTAGCCCGGGACAGGGGTTGGGGACTGAAGCTTTCTTT. Translation: CASSPGQGLGTEAFF. The complete variable domain, with remaining parts taken from reference TRBV19 and TRBJ1-1, reads DGGITQSPKYLFRKEGQNVTLSCEQNLNHDAMYWYRQDPGQGLRLIYYSQIVNDFQKGDIAEGYSVSREKKESFPLTVTSAQKNPTAFYLCASSPGQGLGTEAFFGQGTRLTVV.

This chain links TRBV29-1 with TRBJ1-2; 9 positions match TRBD1. CDR3 size: 15 residues. V dropped 2 bases and J dropped 2; count of bases not matched to a gene: 6. Germline V lookup: CDR1 SQVTM, CDR2 ANQGSEA. The CDR3 loop is CSVERDGTGNYGYTF. The DNA for the CDR3 is TGCAGCGTTGAACGGGACGGGACAGGGAACTATGGCTACACCTTC.

The V and J genes are TRBV6-5 and TRBJ2-1, with D possibly being TRBD1 (5 bases). Germline assignment: CDR1 MNHEY and CDR2 SVGAGI. The CDR3 loop spans 15 amino acids. The ends were cut back, 6 bases at V and 0 bases at J, with 12 bases in the middle. CDR3 in DNA: TGTGCCAGCAGGATGGACATTAGCTCCTACAATGAGCAGTTCTTC. Translation: CASRMDISSYNEQFF.

This sequence joins TRBV24-1 and TRBJ1-2; weak D call: TRBD1 (5 bases). V shed 1 base and J shed 4 bases, with 6 bases lying between them. CDR3 length: 13 residues. Germline loops: CDR1 KGHDR, CDR2 SFDVKD. Here the CDR3 reads CATSDFQGYGYTF. Here the CDR3 DNA reads TGTGCCACCAGTGATTTTCAGGGCTATGGCTACACCTTC.

V gene TRBV5-4 combines with J gene TRBJ1-4; D is ambiguous. Trimming removed 5 bases from V and 8 bases from J, with 16 bases in between. The CDR3 consists of 14 residues. Germline CDR1 SGHNT, CDR2 YYREEE (reference sequence). The DNA of the CDR3 is TGTGCCAGCAGTATCCGGGATGTAGGGGAAAAACTGTTTTTT. This gives the protein CASSIRDVGEKLFF.

The CDR3 DNA is TGTGCCAGCAGCGTATTAGCGGGGTTTAGCACAGATACGCAGTATTTT. Its translation is CASSVLAGFSTDTQYF. This chain uses TRBV9 with TRBJ2-3; 8 positions match TRBD2. The CDR3 is 16 residues long. Germline CDR1 is SGDLS and CDR2 is YYNGEE. The J segment lost 0 bases and the V segment lost 1 base, leaving 4 bases of the junction unmatched. The full variable domain, with the rest looked up from reference TRBV9 and TRBJ2-3, is DSGVTQTPKHLITATGQRVTLRCSPRSGDLSVYWYQQSLDQGLQFLIQYYNGEERAKGNILERFSAQQFPDLHSELNLSSLELGDSALYFCASSVLAGFSTDTQYFGPGTRLTVL.

This chain joins TRBV11-3 and TRBJ1-2; 9 nucleotides match TRBD1. Germline loops: CDR1 SGHNT, CDR2 YENEEA. Trimming removed 4 bases from V and 7 bases from J; junction bases left unmatched: 10. The CDR3 covers 15 residues. CDR3 region: CASSSRTGAPGGYTF. CDR3 bases: TGTGCCAGCAGCTCTCGGACAGGGGCGCCGGGTGGCTACACCTTC.

This rearrangement joins TRBV24-1 to TRBJ1-2; D ambiguous. The CDR3 runs 14 residues. V shed 3 bases and J shed 5 bases, with 12 bases lying between them. Germline V CDR1 and CDR2: KGHDR, SFDVKD. Here the CDR3 DNA reads TGTGCCACCAGTGATCCTTCGGGAGGGTATGGCTACACCTTC. It yields the protein CATSDPSGGYGYTF.

CDR3 bases: TGTGCCAGCCAGGGGTCTTTTGGCATTCAGTACTTC. It is translated as CASQGSFGIQYF. The rearrangement links TRBV2 to TRBJ2-4; TRBD1 is a possible D gene (6 bases). V was clipped by 8 bases and J by 9 bases, with 14 bases between them. The CDR3 is made up of 12 amino acids. Germline V CDR1 and CDR2: SNHLY, FYNNEI.

The chain joins TRBV5-4 to TRBJ2-7, with 8 bases aligning to TRBD1. Looked up from germline, CDR1 is SGHNT and CDR2 is YYREEE (reference sequence). The CDR3 spans 15 residues. V lost 4 bases, J lost 1 base, and 7 bases stayed unmatched. CDR3 nucleotides: TGTGCCAGCAGCCGCGGGACAGGTCCTTCCTACGAGCAGTACTTC. Translating gives CASSRGTGPSYEQYF.

The V call is TRBV6-5, the J call TRBJ1-1; the match to TRBD1 covers 7 bases. CDR1 MNHEY and CDR2 SVGAGI come from the germline V gene. CDR3 length: 13 amino acids. V shed 6 bases and J 11 bases; nucleotides not matched to a gene: 12. In DNA, the CDR3 is TGTGCCAGCAGGAGTGACAGGGCCAGGTACGCTTTCTTT. Translated: CASRSDRARYAFF.

The rearrangement joins TRBV30 to TRBJ1-1, with 10 bases identical to TRBD1. This CDR3 comprises 13 residues. Unmatched junction bases numbered 6, after V lost 5 bases and J lost 6 bases. Germline CDR1 GTSNPN, CDR2 SVGIG (reference sequence). The CDR3 DNA follows: TGTGCCTGGCGGACAGGGGGTCTCGCTGAAGCTTTCTTT. Its protein is CAWRTGGLAEAFF.

V usage is TRBV15 and J usage is TRBJ1-4, with TRBD1 identical over 11 bases. This CDR3 contains 15 residues. Per the germline V gene, CDR1 is LNHNV and CDR2 is YYDKDF (reference sequence). J lost 6 bases, V lost 2 bases, and 2 bases had no gene match. The chain's CDR3 is CATSRWTGGDEKLFF. In DNA, the CDR3 is TGTGCCACCAGCAGATGGACAGGGGGCGATGAAAAACTGTTTTTT.

The genes are TRBV5-1 and TRBJ1-6; 10 bases fit TRBD1. CDR1 is SGHRS, CDR2 YFSETQ, per germline. The CDR3 is made up of 16 amino acids. With 4 bases clipped from V and 7 bases from J, the junction kept 8 bases outside the gene matches. The DNA of the CDR3 is TGCGCCAGCAGCCCGGGGAGGACAGGGGGAAATTCACCCCTCCACTTT. It translates to CASSPGRTGGNSPLHF.

The chain carries TRBV27 and TRBJ1-6, with 9 bases matching TRBD1. The J segment lost 8 bases and the V segment lost 2 bases, leaving 7 bases of the junction unmatched. CDR1 MNHEY and CDR2 SMNVEV come from the germline V gene (reference sequence). The CDR3 loop spans 16 amino acids. The CDR3 nucleotides are TGTGCCAGCAGTTTAGATGGACAGGGGTTGTATTCACCCCTCCACTTT. This sequence encodes CASSLDGQGLYSPLHF.

The genes are TRBV10-3 and TRBJ1-6, with a tentative D call TRBD1 (6 bases). The CDR3 sequence is 15 residues long. CDR1 ENHRY and CDR2 SYGVKD come from the germline V gene. V dropped 0 bases and J dropped 10 bases, with 13 bases sitting between them. The chain's CDR3 is CAISESSQGGSPLHF. The DNA of the CDR3 is TGTGCCATCAGTGAGTCAAGTCAAGGGGGATCACCCCTCCACTTT.

This chain joins TRBV5-4 and TRBJ2-7; 8 bases line up with TRBD2. The germline gives CDR1 SGHNT, CDR2 YYREEE (reference sequence). This CDR3 has 14 amino acids. V lost 3 bases to trimming and J lost 7 bases; unmatched junction nucleotides: 9. The chain's CDR3 is CASSSSGGPLEQYF. The CDR3 region has the DNA TGTGCCAGCAGCTCAAGCGGGGGTCCCCTGGAGCAGTACTTC. The complete variable domain, with remaining parts taken from reference TRBV5-4 and TRBJ2-7, reads ETGVTQSPTHLIKTRGQQVTLRCSSQSGHNTVSWYQQALGQGPQFIFQYYREEENGRGNFPPRFSGLQFPNYSSELNVNALELDDSALYLCASSSSGGPLEQYFGPGTRLTVT.

V usage is TRBV7-9 and J usage is TRBJ1-2; no clear D gene. V shed 1 base and J shed 3 bases, with 12 bases lying between them. Germline loops: CDR1 SEHNR, CDR2 FQNEAQ (reference sequence). The CDR3 covers 15 residues. The DNA of the CDR3 is TGTGCCAGCAGCTTAGAGACAAGAAGGCACTATGGCTACACCTTC. It encodes CASSLETRRHYGYTF.

This clone was detected a few times. The chain is built from TRBV28 and TRBJ2-6; D might be TRBD2 (6 bases). Germline V lookup: CDR1 MDHEN, CDR2 SYDVKM. This CDR3 is 15 amino acids long. Trimming pared 3 bases from V and 3 bases from J, leaving 9 bases between. Written as DNA, the CDR3 is TGTGCCAGCAGTTTTATGGGGGGTGGGGCCAACGTCCTGACTTTC. Protein: CASSFMGGGANVLTF.

This chain joins TRBV9 and TRBJ1-1, with 9 bases aligning to TRBD1. The CDR3 spans 16 residues. Looked up from germline, CDR1 is SGDLS and CDR2 is YYNGEE. Unmatched junction bases numbered 13, after V lost 4 bases and J lost 6 bases. The chain's CDR3 is CASSSPGQGDEPEAFF. CDR3 nucleotides: TGTGCCAGCAGCTCCCCGGGACAGGGAGATGAGCCTGAAGCTTTCTTT.